These 18 T cell receptor beta chains share one sample of origin, sequenced in a study of blood T cell repertoires in COVID-19. Measured with immunoSEQ multiplex PCR; TCRdb has only the in-frame clones, and not every one. Found here are 78,000 or so clones, roughly 87% of them singletons; the top ten hold approximately 12%. The sample comprised peripheral blood. These TCRs come from a man older than 75 with acute or convalescent COVID-19.

This chain connects TRBV19 to TRBJ1-1, with D possibly TRBD1 on 5 matching bases. This CDR3 is built from 15 residues. V was clipped by 8 bases and J by 5 bases, with 21 bases between them. Germline V gene sequence: CDR1 LNHDA, CDR2 SQIVND (reference sequence). Here the CDR3 reads CASGGPGRGRTEAFF. The DNA of the CDR3 is TGTGCCAGTGGAGGCCCGGGGCGGGGAAGGACTGAAGCTTTCTTT.

The chain recombines TRBV5-1 with TRBJ2-1; the match to TRBD2 covers 8 bases. Germline V CDR1 and CDR2: SGHRS, YFSETQ. There are 12 residues in the CDR3. Trimming removed 4 bases from V and 15 bases from J; junction bases left unmatched: 9. The CDR3 nucleotides read TGCGCCAGCAGCCCCGAGAGCGGGGGCGGGTTCTTC. Protein product: CASSPESGGGFF.

The chain combines TRBV5-1 with TRBJ1-2; TRBD1 agrees at 8 bases. CDR1 SGHRS and CDR2 YFSETQ come from the germline V gene. The CDR3 sequence is 14 residues long. V lost 4 bases, J lost 4 bases, and 6 bases stayed unmatched. The CDR3 loop is CASSIGQGGYGYTF. The CDR3 DNA sequence: TGCGCCAGCAGCATAGGACAGGGCGGCTATGGCTACACCTTC.

The CDR3 coding sequence is TGTGCCAGCTCACCACCCGGGTCCGCGCTCCAAGAGACCCAGTACTTC. Translating it yields CASSPPGSALQETQYF. The chain employs TRBV18 and TRBJ2-5, with no clear D. Deletions cut 0 bases from V and 1 base from J, with 12 bases between. The CDR3 is made up of 16 amino acids. Per germline, CDR1 KGHSH and CDR2 LQKENI. The full variable domain, its missing parts supplied by reference TRBV18 and TRBJ2-5, is NAGVMQNPRHLVRRRGQEARLRCSPMKGHSHVYWYRQLPEEGLKFMVYLQKENIIDESGMPKERFSAEFPKEGPSILRIQQVVRGDSAAYFCASSPPGSALQETQYFGPGTRLLVL.

The genes are TRBV2 and TRBJ1-1; TRBD1 might be the D (6 bases). The CDR3 sequence is 16 residues long. V lost 3 bases, J lost 4 bases, and 18 bases lay in between. CDR1 and CDR2 (germline): SNHLY, FYNNEI. The CDR3 sequence: CASSDSTRGGTTEAFF. CDR3 nucleotides: TGTGCCAGCAGTGATTCAACAAGGGGGGGGACCACTGAAGCTTTCTTT. The variable domain in full, completed from reference TRBV2 and TRBJ1-1, reads EPEVTQTPSHQVTQMGQEVILRCVPISNHLYFYWYRQILGQKVEFLVSFYNNEISEKSEIFDDQFSVERPDGSNFTLKIRSTKLEDSAMYFCASSDSTRGGTTEAFFGQGTRLTVV.

This chain links TRBV24-1 with TRBJ2-7, with a tentative D call TRBD1 (6 bases). The CDR3 length is 12 residues. V was clipped by 7 bases and J by 6 bases, with 12 bases between them. CDR1 is KGHDR and CDR2 is SFDVKD in the germline V gene. The CDR3 loop is CATREGVGEQYF. In DNA, the CDR3 is TGTGCCACCAGAGAGGGGGTAGGCGAGCAGTACTTC.

This clone was recorded a few times. CDR3 region: CASSLVQAEEQYF. The CDR3 DNA reads TGTGCCAGCAGCTTGGTCCAGGCCGAAGAGCAGTACTTC. The chain carries TRBV5-6 and TRBJ2-7; D is ambiguous. The CDR3 spans 13 residues. V was trimmed by 0 bases and J by 7 bases, leaving 11 bases between them. CDR1 SGHDT and CDR2 YYEEEE come from the germline V gene.

The V gene is TRBV14, the J gene TRBJ2-7; 7 nucleotides align to TRBD2. J was trimmed by 4 bases and V by 4 bases; bases with no gene match: 22. The CDR3 loop spans 19 amino acids. Germline CDR1 and CDR2: SGHDN and FVKESK. The CDR3 coding sequence is TGTGCCAGCAGCCCCCCGTGGGGACTACCTTTAGGTAATGTGTACGAGCAGTACTTC. Amino acid sequence: CASSPPWGLPLGNVYEQYF.

The chain joins TRBV6-5 to TRBJ1-2; the match to TRBD1 covers 11 bases. The CDR3 is 16 amino acids. The V segment lost 0 bases and the J segment 8 bases; nucleotides outside the gene matches: 8. Germline CDR1 and CDR2: MNHEY and SVGAGI. The CDR3 loop is CASSYSGLGQGVGYTF. The CDR3 bases are TGTGCCAGCAGTTACTCAGGATTGGGACAGGGGGTGGGCTACACCTTC.

V and J are TRBV13 and TRBJ1-5; D might be TRBD1 (6 bases). This CDR3 spans 15 amino acids. The V gene lost 4 bases and the J gene lost 2 bases, with 12 bases spanning the gap. The germline CDR1 and CDR2 sequences are PRHDT and FYEKMQ (reference sequence). The CDR3 is CASSSGGQGNQPQHF. The CDR3 region has the DNA TGTGCCAGCAGCTCCGGGGGGCAAGGCAATCAGCCCCAGCATTTT.

The V and J genes are TRBV2 and TRBJ2-3; tentative D call: TRBD2 (6 bases). Germline assignment: CDR1 SNHLY and CDR2 FYNNEI. The CDR3 runs 15 residues. The ends were cut back, 7 bases at V and 0 bases at J, with 14 bases in the middle. The CDR3 DNA reads TGTGCCAGCACGTCTGAGCGGGCGAGCACAGATACGCAGTATTTT. This encodes CASTSERASTDTQYF. Supplemented by reference TRBV2 and TRBJ2-3, the full variable domain reads EPEVTQTPSHQVTQMGQEVILRCVPISNHLYFYWYRQILGQKVEFLVSFYNNEISEKSEIFDDQFSVERPDGSNFTLKIRSTKLEDSAMYFCASTSERASTDTQYFGPGTRLTVL.

Comment on this clone: One junction end does not reproduce the germline sequence, and a read error may be involved. The chain recombines TRBV5-5 with TRBJ1-1; D may be TRBD1 (6 bases). The CDR3 contains 13 residues. CDR1 is SGHKS and CDR2 is YYEKEE in the germline V gene (reference sequence). The CDR3 is CAMHRALNTEAFF. CDR3 DNA: TGTGCCATGCACAGGGCATTGAATACTGAAGCTTTCTTT.

The rearrangement links TRBV7-2 to TRBJ2-1; possibly TRBD2 for D (7 bases). This CDR3 has 16 amino acids. V lost 0 bases to trimming and J lost 2 bases, with 11 bases between them. The V gene's germline CDR1 is SGHTA and CDR2 FQGNSA. CDR3 region: CASSLAGGPPYNEQFF. The DNA of the CDR3 is TGTGCCAGCAGCTTAGCGGGGGGGCCGCCCTACAATGAGCAGTTCTTC.

The CDR3 DNA sequence: TGTGCCTGGAGTAGGGCGAGGGGGGAAAAACTGTTTTTT. Its translation is CAWSRARGEKLFF. The chain uses TRBV30 and TRBJ1-4; TRBD1 might be the D (6 bases). With 2 bases removed from V and 8 bases from J, the gap between germline ends came to 12 bases. Germline CDR1 reads GTSNPN; CDR2 reads SVGIG (reference sequence). The CDR3 sequence is 13 residues long.

V usage is TRBV5-4 and J usage is TRBJ2-5; 8 bases match TRBD1. V shed 4 bases, J shed 0 bases, and the junction held 2 bases outside the gene matches. The CDR3 totals 14 residues. Germline-derived CDR1 and CDR2 are SGHNT and YYREEE (reference sequence). The CDR3 nucleotides read TGTGCCAGCAGCAAGACAGGGGACCAAGAGACCCAGTACTTC. This gives the protein CASSKTGDQETQYF.

This rearrangement joins TRBV30 to TRBJ2-1; maybe TRBD1 (5 bases). The CDR3 extends over 14 amino acids. With 0 bases removed from V and 5 bases from J, the gap between germline ends came to 11 bases. CDR1 and CDR2 from the germline V gene are GTSNPN and SVGIG (reference sequence). The CDR3 coding sequence is TGTGCCTGGAGTGTGGGGCAGGTAAACAATGAGCAGTTCTTC. It specifies CAWSVGQVNNEQFF.

V usage is TRBV9 and J usage is TRBJ1-1; D gene uncertain. Germline V lookup: CDR1 SGDLS, CDR2 YYNGEE. This CDR3 region has 16 residues. Between the trimmed V and J ends, which lost 0 bases and 8 bases, there was a span of 20 bases. CDR3 bases: TGTGCCAGCAGCGTAGGAGTGGGAGCCGGGCTCTGGGAAGCTTTCTTT. Amino acid sequence: CASSVGVGAGLWEAFF.

V is TRBV13 and J is TRBJ2-7; 10 positions match TRBD1. The germline CDR1 and CDR2 sequences are PRHDT and FYEKMQ (reference sequence). V lost 3 bases and J lost 6; bases outside the gene matches: 8. The CDR3 is 15 residues long. The chain's CDR3 is CASSLARDRGSEQYF. The CDR3 nucleotides read TGTGCCAGCAGCTTGGCCCGGGACAGGGGTTCCGAGCAGTACTTC.